This TCR beta chain was found in a study of blood T cell repertoires in COVID-19 (TCRdb year 2020). Background on the whole study: The collaborator samples originated in the United States, Italy and Spain and spanned the acute and convalescent phases of COVID-19. The prospective study material was composed of cDNA or gDNA derived from T cells, B-cell-depleted T cells, or PBMCs. The dataset comprised deeply sampled blood TCRbeta repertoires from subjects exposed to, actively infected with, or recovered from COVID-19. The repertoires were released in a freely available public database intended as a resource for research on the immune response to SARS-CoV-2. The samples were drawn from two sources: the first 160 participants of the ongoing ImmuneRACE study, and over 1,000 subjects contributed by 6 global collaborators. Sample metadata almost always included a de-identified subject ID, COVID-19 status, age in years and sex. Where available, HLA class I and class II types were obtained from metadata supplied by the sample provider rather than from assay-based typing. Study-wide findings and limitations: Clinical and demographic metadata were provided uncurated, with the amount varying by source and participant.

Of note for this clone: Its antigen is currently not known. No base qualities exist here, and no much larger clone lies one base off it.

Sequences SGHVS (CDR1) and FNYEAQ (CDR2) are obtained from the germline V gene. A distance of 5 bases separates the germline ends of V and J, which lose 2 bases and 9 bases respectively. From its cysteine to its phenylalanine, the CDR3 spans 11 amino acids. CDR3 DNA only is kept here, 33 bases in frame from base 1. TCRbeta CDR3 regions were amplified from genomic DNA using the immunoSEQ Assay, a bias-controlled multiplex PCR. As for how the authors treated the data: Nucleated cell counts per sample were estimated from amplification of reference gene primers within the assay. Sequence reads were collapsed and filtered to measure the absolute abundance of every unique TCRbeta CDR3 rearrangement. For each sample, productive Simpson clonality was calculated as the square root of Simpson's diversity index over productive rearrangements. Not all clones reach the TCRdb copy of this immuneACCESS table, which keeps in-frame sequences only. Checked studies attribute under half of the gap to unresolved V genes and leave the rest unexplained. For V, J and clone size, that table is used; D and trimming come from the DNA. The sample table records 250,000 to 300,000 clones; approximately 88% of these occur just once. The top ten clonotypes cover 10% of the sample.

In Seattle, one collaborating source enrolled patients while the infection was active and tracked those patients longitudinally over the course of disease. The collaborating institutions used their own protocols to collect whole blood in K2EDTA tubes. For TCRbeta analysis, collaborators shipped samples in one of three forms: frozen whole blood, isolated PBMCs, or DNA extracted from either of those sample types. The sequence derives from a woman between 65 and 79 years old with COVID-19, enrolled during active disease. The rearrangement combines TRBV7-6 with TRBJ1-3; no D segment can be confidently identified. The material sequenced was peripheral blood. The CDR3 has the sequence CASSLQATIYF. The DNA sequence is given as TGTGCCAGCAGCTTACAGGCCACCATATATTTT.